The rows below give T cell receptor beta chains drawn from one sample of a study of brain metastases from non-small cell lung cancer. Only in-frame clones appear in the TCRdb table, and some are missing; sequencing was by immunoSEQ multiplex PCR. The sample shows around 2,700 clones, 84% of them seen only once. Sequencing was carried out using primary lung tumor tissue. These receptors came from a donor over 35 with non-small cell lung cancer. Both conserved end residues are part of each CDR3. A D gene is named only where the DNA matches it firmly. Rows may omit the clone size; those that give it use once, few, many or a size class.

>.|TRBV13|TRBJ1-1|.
TGTGCCAGCAGCTTAGTCGGGGGTTTAAAAGCTTTCTTT
CASSLVGGLKAFF
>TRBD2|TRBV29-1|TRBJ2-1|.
TGCAGCGTTACCAGAGCGGGAGGTGAGCAGTTCTTC
CSVTRAGGEQFF
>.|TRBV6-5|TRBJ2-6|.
TGTGCCAGCAGTTTGTCAAGCTCTGGGGCCAACGTCCTGACTTTC
CASSLSSSGANVLTF
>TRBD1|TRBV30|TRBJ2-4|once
TGTGCCTGGACCAGACAGGGAAGAAACATTCAGTACTTC
CAWTRQGRNIQYF
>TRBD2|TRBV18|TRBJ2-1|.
TGTGCCAGCTCAGCCGGGACTAGCGGGACCAATGAGCAGTTCTTC
CASSAGTSGTNEQFF
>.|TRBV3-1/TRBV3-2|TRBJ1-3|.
TGTGCCAGCAGCCAAGATTTCGTGGGAGGCCGAAACACCATATATTTT
CASSQDFVGGRNTIYF
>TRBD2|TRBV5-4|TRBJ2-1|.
TGTGCCAGCAGCTTATCGGTAGCGGGAACCGATGAGCAGTTCTTC
CASSLSVAGTDEQFF
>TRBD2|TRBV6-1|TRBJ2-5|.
TGTGCCAGCAGTGAAGCTAGCGGGAGGCCAGAGACCCAGTACTTC
CASSEASGRPETQYF
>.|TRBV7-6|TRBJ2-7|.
TGTGCCAACAGCTTAGCGGCAAACGAGCAGTACTTC
CANSLAANEQYF
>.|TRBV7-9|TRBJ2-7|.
TGTGCCAGCAGCTTAGCGGTCAGCCTGGGGGAGCAGTACTTC
CASSLAVSLGEQYF
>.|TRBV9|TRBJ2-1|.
TGTGCCAGCAGCCATCAGGGGAACTCCTACAATGAGCAGTTCTTC
CASSHQGNSYNEQFF
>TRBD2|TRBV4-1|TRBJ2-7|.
TGCGCCAGCAGTCATCCCAGCGGGGCCTACGAGCAGTACTTC
CASSHPSGAYEQYF
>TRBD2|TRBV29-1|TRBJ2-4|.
TGCAGCGTTGAAGATTCGACTAGCGGGAGGGCCGCAAACATTCAGTACTTC
CSVEDSTSGRAANIQYF
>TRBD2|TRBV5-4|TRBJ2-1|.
TGTGCCAGCAGCCCACAGCGGGAGGGTATCCGGAATGAGCAGTTCTTC
CASSPQREGIRNEQFF
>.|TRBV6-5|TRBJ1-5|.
TGTGCCAGCAACGTCAGGAACAATCAGCCCCAGCATTTT
CASNVRNNQPQHF
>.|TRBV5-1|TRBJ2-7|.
TGCGCCAGCAGCTTAGTAACAGCCTACGAGCAGTACTTC
CASSLVTAYEQYF
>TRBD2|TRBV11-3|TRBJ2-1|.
TGTGCCAGCAGCTTAGTAGCGGGACGTTACAATGAGCAGTTCTTC
CASSLVAGRYNEQFF
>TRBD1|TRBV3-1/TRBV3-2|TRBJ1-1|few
TGTGCCAGCAGCCCCGGGACAGAAAGGCAAGCTTTCTTT
CASSPGTERQAFF
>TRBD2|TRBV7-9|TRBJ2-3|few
TGTGCCAGCAAGCGGGATTCAGATACGCAGTATTTT
CASKRDSDTQYF
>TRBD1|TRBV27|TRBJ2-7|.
TGTGCCAGCAGTCCGGGACAGATGCACGAGCAGTACTTC
CASSPGQMHEQYF
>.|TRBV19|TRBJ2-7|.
TGTGCCAGTAGTTCAAGGACATCCGAGCAGTACTTC
CASSSRTSEQYF
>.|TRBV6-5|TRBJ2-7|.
TGTGCCAGCCGGGACCCTAGCTACGAGCAGTACTTC
CASRDPSYEQYF
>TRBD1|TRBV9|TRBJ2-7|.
TGTGCCAGCAGCGCAACCGGGACAGGGGGCTCCGAGCAGTACTTC
CASSATGTGGSEQYF
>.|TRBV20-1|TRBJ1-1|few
TGCAGTGTCGGTAGTCGTGAAGCTTTCTTT
CSVGSREAFF
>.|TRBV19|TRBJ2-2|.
TGTGCCAGTAGTATTGGGGCAGCTGCGAACACCGGGGAGCTGTTTTTT
CASSIGAAANTGELFF